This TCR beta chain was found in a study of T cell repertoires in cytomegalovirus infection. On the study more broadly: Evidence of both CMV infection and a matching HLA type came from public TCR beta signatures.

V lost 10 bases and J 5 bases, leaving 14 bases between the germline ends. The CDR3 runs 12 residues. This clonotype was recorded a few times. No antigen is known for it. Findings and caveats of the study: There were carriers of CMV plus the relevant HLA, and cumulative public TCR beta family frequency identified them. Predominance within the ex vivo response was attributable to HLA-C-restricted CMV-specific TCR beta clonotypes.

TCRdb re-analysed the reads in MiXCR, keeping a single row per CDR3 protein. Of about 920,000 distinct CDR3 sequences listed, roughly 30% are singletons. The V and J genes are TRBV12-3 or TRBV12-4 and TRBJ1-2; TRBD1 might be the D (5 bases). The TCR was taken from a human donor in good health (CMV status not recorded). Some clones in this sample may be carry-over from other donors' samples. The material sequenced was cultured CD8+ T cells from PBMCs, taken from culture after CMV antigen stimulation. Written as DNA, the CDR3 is TGTGCCATCCCGGGCCGGGGGTATGGCTACACCTTC. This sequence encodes CAIPGRGYGYTF.